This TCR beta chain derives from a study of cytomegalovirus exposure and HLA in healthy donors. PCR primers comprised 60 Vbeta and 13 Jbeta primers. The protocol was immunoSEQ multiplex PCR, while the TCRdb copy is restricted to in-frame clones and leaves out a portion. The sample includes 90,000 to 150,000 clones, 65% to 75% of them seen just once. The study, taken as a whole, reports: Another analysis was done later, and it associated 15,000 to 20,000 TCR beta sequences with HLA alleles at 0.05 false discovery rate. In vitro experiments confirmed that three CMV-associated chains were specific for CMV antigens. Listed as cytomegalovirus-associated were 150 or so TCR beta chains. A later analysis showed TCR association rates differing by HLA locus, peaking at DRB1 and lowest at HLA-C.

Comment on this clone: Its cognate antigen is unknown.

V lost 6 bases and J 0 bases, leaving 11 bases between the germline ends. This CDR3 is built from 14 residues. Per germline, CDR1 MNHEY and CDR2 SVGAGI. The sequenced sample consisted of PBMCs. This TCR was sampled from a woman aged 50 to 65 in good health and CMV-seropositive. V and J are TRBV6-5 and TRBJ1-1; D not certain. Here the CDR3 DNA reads TGTGCCAGCAGCCGGACGAGGGTGAACACTGAAGCTTTCTTT. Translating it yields CASSRTRVNTEAFF.